This TCR beta chain was identified in a study of blood T cell repertoires in COVID-19. Measured with immunoSEQ multiplex PCR; TCRdb has only the in-frame clones, and not every one. The sample records some 70,000 clones, approximately 79% being singletons. This CDR3 is built from 14 residues. The germline CDR1 and CDR2 sequences are MNHEY and SMNVEV (reference sequence). V was pared by 6 bases and J by 0 bases, with 9 bases between. The source material was peripheral blood. The V and J genes are TRBV27 and TRBJ2-1; D perhaps matches TRBD1 (6 bases). The TCR originated in a woman aged 50 to 60 with acute or convalescent COVID-19. The CDR3 is CASSLQGSYNEQFF. CDR3 DNA sequence: TGTGCCAGCAGCCTACAGGGCTCCTACAATGAGCAGTTCTTC.